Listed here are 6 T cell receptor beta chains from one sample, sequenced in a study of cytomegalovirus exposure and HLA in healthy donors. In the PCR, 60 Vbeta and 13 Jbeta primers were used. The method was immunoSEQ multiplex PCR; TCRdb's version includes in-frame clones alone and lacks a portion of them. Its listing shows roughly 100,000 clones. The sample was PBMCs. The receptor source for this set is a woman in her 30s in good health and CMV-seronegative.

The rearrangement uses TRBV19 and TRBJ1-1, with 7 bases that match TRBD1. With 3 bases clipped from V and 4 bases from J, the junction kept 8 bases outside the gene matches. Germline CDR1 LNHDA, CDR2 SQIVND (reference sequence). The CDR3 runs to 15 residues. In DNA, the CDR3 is TGTGCCAGTAGTATGAGTAGGGGGCTGGGCACTGAAGCTTTCTTT. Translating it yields CASSMSRGLGTEAFF.

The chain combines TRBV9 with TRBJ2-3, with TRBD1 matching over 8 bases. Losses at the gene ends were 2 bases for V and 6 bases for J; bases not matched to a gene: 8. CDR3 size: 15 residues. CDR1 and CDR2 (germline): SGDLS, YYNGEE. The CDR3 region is CASSVRTGLGDTQYF. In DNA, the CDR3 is TGTGCCAGCAGCGTTAGGACAGGGCTCGGGGATACGCAGTATTTT.

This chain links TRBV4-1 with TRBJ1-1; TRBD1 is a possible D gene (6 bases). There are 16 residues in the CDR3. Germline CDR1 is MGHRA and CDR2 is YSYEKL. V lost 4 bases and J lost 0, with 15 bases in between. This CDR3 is CASSLMTGFMNTEAFF. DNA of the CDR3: TGCGCCAGCAGCCTGATGACAGGATTCATGAACACTGAAGCTTTCTTT.

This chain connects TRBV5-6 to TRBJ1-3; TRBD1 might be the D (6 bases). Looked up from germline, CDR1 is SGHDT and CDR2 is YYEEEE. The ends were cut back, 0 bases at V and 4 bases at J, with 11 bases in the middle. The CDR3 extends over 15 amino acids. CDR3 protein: CASSLAQGTGNTIYF. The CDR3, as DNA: TGTGCCAGCAGCTTGGCGCAGGGGACGGGAAACACCATATATTTT.

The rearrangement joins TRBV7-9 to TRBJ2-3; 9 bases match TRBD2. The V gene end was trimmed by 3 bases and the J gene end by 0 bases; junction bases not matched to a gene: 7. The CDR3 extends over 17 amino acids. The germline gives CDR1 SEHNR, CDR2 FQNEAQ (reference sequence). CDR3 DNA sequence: TGTGCCAGCAGCTTCCGCCCTAGCGGGGCTAGCACAGATACGCAGTATTTT. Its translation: CASSFRPSGASTDTQYF.

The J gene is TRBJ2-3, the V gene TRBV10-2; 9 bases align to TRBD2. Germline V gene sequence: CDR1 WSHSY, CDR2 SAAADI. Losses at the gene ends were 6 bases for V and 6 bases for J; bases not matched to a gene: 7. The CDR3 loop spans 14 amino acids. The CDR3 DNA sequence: TGCGCCAGCAGGGGTAGCGGGGGTCTGGATACGCAGTATTTT. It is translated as CASRGSGGLDTQYF.